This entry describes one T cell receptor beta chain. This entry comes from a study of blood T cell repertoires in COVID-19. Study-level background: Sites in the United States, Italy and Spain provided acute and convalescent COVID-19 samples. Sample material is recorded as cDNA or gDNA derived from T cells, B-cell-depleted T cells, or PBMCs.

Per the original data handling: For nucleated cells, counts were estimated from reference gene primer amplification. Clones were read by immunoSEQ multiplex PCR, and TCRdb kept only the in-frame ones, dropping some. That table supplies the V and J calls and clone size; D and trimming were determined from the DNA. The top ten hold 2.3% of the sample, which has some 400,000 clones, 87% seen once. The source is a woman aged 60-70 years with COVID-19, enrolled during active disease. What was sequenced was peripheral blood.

CDR3 bases: TGTGCCAGCAGCTTAAGATTAACAGGGTTTCGAGAGACCCAGTACTTC. It specifies CASSLRLTGFRETQYF. The rearrangement links TRBV11-2 to TRBJ2-5, with D perhaps matching TRBD1 (6 bases). Between the trimmed V and J ends, which lost 2 bases and 4 bases, there was a span of 17 bases. There are 16 residues in the CDR3. Germline V gene sequence: CDR1 SGHAT, CDR2 FQNNGV.